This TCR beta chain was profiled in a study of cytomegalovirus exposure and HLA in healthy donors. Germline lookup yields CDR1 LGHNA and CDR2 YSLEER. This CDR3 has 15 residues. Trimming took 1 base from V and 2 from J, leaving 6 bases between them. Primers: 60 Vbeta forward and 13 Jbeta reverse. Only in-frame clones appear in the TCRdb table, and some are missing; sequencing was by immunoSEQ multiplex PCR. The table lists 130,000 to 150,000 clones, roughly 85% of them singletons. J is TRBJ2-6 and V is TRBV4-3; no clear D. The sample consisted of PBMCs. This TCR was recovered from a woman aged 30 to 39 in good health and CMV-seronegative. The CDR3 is CASSQVTAGANVLTF. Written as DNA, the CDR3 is TGCGCCAGCAGCCAAGTTACAGCTGGGGCCAACGTCCTGACTTTC.